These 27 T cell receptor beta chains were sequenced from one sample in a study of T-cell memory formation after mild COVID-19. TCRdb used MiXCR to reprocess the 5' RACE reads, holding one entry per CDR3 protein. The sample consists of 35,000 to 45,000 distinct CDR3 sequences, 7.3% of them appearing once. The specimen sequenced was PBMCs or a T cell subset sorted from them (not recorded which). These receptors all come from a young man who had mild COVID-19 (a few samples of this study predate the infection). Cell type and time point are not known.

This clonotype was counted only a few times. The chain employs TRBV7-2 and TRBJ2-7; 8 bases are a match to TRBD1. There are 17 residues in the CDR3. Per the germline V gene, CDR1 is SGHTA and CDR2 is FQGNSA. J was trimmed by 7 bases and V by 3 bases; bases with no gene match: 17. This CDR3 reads CASSLNPGTGAFKEQYF. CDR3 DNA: TGTGCCAGCAGCTTGAATCCCGGGACAGGAGCCTTTAAAGAGCAGTACTTC.

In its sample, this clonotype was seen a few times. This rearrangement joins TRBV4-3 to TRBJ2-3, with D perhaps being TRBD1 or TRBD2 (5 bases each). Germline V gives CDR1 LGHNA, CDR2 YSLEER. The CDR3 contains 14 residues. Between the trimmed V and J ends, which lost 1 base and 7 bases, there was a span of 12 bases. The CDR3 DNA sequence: TGCGCCAGCAGCCAAGTCCAGGGAGCTAATACGCAGTATTTT. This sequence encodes CASSQVQGANTQYF.

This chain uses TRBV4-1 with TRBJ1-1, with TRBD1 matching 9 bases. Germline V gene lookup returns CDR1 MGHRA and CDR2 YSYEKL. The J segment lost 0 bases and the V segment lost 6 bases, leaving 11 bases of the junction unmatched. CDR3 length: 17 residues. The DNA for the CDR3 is TGCGCCAGCAGGCAGGGACAGGGTTTTCGCGTGAACACTGAAGCTTTCTTT. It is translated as CASRQGQGFRVNTEAFF.

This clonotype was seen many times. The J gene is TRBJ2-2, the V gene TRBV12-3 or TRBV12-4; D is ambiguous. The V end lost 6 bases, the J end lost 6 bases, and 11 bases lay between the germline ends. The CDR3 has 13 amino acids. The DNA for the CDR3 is TGTGCCAGCAGACTACAGCCCTCCGGGGAGCTGTTTTTT. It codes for CASRLQPSGELFF.

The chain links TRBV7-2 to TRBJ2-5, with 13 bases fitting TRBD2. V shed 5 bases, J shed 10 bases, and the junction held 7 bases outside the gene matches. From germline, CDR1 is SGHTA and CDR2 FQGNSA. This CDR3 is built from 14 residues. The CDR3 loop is CASSPGTSGDFQYF. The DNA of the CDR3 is TGTGCCAGCAGCCCCGGGACTAGCGGGGATTTCCAGTACTTC.

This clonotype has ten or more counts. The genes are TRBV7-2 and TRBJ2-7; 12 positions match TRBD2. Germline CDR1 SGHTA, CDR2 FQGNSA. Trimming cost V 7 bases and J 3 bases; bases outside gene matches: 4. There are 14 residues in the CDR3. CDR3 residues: CASTSGGEDYEQYF. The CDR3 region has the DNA TGTGCCAGCACTAGCGGGGGGGAGGACTACGAGCAGTACTTC.

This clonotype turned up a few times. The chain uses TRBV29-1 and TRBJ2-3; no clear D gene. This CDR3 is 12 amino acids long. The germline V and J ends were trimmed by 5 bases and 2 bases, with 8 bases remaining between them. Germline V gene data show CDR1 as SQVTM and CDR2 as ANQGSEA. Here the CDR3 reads CSVFRLTDTQYF. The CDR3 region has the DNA TGCAGCGTTTTTAGACTCACAGATACGCAGTATTTT.

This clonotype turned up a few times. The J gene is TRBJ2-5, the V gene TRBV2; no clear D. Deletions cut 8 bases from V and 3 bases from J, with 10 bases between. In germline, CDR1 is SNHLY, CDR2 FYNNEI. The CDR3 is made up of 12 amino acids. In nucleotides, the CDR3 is TGTGCCAGCGGGCTAGAAAAAGAGACCCAGTACTTC. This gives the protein CASGLEKETQYF.

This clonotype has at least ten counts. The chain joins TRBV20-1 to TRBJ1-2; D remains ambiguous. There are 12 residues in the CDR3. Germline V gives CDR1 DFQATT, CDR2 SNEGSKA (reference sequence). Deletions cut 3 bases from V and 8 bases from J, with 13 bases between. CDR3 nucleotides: TGCAGTGCTAGGCCAGACTTTATCGGCTACACCTTC. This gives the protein CSARPDFIGYTF.

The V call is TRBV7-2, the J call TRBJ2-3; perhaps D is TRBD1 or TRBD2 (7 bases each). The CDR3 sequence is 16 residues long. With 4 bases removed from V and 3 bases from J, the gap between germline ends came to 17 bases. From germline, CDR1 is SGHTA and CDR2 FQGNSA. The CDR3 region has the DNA TGTGCCAGCAGCTCAGGGGGGGCAGGGAGGACAGATACGCAGTATTTT. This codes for CASSSGGAGRTDTQYF.

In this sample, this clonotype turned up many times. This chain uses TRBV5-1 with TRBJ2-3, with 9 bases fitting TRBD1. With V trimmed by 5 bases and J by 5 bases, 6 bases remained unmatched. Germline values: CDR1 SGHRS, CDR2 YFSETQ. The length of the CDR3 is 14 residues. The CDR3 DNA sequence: TGCGCCAGCAGACAGGGGGCTGAAGGAGATACGCAGTATTTT. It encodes CASRQGAEGDTQYF.

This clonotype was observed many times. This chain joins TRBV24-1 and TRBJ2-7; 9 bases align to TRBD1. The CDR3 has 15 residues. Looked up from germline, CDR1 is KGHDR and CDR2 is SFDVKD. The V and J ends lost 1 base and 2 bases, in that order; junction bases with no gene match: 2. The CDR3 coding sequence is TGTGCCACCAGTGATTTCCGGGACAGGGCCTACGAGCAGTACTTC. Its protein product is CATSDFRDRAYEQYF.

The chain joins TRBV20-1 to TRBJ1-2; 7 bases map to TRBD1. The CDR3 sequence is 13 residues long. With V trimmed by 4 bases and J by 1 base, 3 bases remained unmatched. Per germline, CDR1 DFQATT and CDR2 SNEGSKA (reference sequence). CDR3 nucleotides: TGCAGTGCTAATCAGGGGGTTAACTATGGCTACACCTTC. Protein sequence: CSANQGVNYGYTF.

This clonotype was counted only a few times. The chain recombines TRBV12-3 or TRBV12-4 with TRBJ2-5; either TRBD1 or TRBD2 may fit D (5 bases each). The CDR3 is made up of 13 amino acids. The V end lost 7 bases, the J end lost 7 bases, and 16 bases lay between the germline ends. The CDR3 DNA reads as TGTGCCAGCAAGTGGGGGAGCCACGGGACCCAGTACTTC. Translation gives CASKWGSHGTQYF.

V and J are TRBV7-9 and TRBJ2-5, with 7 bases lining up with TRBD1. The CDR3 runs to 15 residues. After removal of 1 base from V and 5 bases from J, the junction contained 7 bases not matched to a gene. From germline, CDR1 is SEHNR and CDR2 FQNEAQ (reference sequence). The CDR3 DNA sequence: TGTGCCAGCAGCTTAGGGACAGGTTCTGGTGAGACCCAGTACTTC. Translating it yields CASSLGTGSGETQYF.

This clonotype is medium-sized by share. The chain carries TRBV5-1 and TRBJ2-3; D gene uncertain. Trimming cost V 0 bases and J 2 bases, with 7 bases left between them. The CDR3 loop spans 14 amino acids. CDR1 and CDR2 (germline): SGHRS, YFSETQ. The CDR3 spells CASSLGQTTDTQYF. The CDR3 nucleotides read TGCGCCAGCAGCTTGGGTCAGACCACAGATACGCAGTATTTT.

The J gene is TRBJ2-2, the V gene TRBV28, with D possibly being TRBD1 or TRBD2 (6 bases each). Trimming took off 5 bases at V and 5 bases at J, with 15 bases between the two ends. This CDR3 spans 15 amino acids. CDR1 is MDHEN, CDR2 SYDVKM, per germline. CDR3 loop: CASSGAQGRTGELFF. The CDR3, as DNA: TGTGCCAGCAGTGGAGCCCAGGGGAGGACCGGGGAGCTGTTTTTT. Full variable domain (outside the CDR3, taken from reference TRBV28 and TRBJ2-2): DVKVTQSSRYLVKRTGEKVFLECVQDMDHENMFWYRQDPGLGLRLIYFSYDVKMKEKGDIPEGYSVSREKKERFSLILESASTNQTSMYLCASSGAQGRTGELFFGEGSRLTVL.

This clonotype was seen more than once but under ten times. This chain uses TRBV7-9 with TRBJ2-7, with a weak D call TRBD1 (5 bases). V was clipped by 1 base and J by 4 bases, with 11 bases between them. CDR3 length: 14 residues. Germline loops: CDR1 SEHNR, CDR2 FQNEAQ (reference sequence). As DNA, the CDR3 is TGTGCCAGCAGCTTAGGGGCAGGGCGGTACGAGCAGTACTTC. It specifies CASSLGAGRYEQYF.

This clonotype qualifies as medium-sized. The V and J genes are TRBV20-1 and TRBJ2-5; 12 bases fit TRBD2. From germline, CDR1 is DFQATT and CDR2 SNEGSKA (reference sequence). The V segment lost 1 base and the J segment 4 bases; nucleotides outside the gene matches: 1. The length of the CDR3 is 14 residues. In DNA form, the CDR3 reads TGCAGTGCTAGAGGACTAGCGGGGGTAGAGACCCAGTACTTC. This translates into CSARGLAGVETQYF.

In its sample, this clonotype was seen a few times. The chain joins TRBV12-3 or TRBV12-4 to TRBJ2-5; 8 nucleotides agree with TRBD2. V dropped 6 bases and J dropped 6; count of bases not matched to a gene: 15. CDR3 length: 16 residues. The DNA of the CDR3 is TGTGCCAGCAGCCGCAACGGCGCGGGGGGCATGAAGACCCAGTACTTC. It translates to CASSRNGAGGMKTQYF.

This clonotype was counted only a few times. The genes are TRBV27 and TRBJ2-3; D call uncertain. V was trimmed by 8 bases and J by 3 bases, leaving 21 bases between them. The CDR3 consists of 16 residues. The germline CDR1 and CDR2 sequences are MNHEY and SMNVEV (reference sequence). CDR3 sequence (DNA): TGTGCCAGCCGCTCCAGGCGTTTTGTTTCGACAGATACGCAGTATTTT. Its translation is CASRSRRFVSTDTQYF.

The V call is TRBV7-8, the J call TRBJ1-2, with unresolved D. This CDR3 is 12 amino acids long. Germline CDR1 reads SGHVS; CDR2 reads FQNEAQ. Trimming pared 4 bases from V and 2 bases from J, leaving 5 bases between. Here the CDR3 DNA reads TGTGCCAGCAGCTCCAGGAACTATGGCTACACCTTC. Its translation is CASSSRNYGYTF.

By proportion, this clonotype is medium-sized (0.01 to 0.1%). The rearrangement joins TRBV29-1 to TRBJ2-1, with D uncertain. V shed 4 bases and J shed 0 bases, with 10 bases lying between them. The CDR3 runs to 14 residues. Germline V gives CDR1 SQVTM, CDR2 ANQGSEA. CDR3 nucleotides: TGCAGCGTTGTCGAGATCGGCTCCTACAATGAGCAGTTCTTC. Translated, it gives CSVVEIGSYNEQFF.

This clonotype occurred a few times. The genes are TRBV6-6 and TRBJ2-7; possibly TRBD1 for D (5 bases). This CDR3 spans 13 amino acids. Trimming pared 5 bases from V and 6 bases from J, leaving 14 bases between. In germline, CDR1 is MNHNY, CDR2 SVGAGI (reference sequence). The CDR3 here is CASSALGRGEQYV. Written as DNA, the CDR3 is TGTGCCAGCAGTGCCCTAGGAAGGGGCGAGCAGTACGTC.

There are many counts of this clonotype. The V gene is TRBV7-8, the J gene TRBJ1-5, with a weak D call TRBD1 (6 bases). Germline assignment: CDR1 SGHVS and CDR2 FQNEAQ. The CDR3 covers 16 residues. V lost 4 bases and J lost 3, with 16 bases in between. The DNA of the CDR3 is TGTGCCAGCAGCTGGGGGGGCGTCAGGTTCAATCAGCCCCAGCATTTT. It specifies CASSWGGVRFNQPQHF.

CDR3 DNA sequence: TGTGCCAGCAGAAGGACTAGCGGGGCTGGGGCCAACGTCCTGACTTTC. This gives the protein CASRRTSGAGANVLTF. The chain has TRBV6-1 and TRBJ2-6, with 12 positions matching TRBD2. The CDR3 consists of 16 residues. The trim removed 6 bases at V and 2 bases at J, leaving 2 bases unmatched. CDR1 and CDR2 (germline): MNHNS, SASEGT.

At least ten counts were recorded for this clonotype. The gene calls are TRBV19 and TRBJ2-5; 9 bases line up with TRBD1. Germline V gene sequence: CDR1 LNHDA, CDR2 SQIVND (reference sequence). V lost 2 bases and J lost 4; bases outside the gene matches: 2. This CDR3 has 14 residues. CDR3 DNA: TGTGCCAGTAGTATAACAGGGGGCGGAGAGACCCAGTACTTC. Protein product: CASSITGGGETQYF.